One sample yielded the 29 T cell receptor beta chains listed below, sequenced in a study of blood T cell repertoires in COVID-19. Profiled with immunoSEQ multiplex PCR; TCRdb holds only in-frame clones, not every one. The table includes over 70,000 clones, 70% to 80% detected once. Sample: peripheral blood. The receptors here all came from a human donor in a cohort sampled during active COVID-19.

This clone was recorded a few times. The rearrangement uses TRBV18 and TRBJ2-2; D perhaps matches TRBD1 (5 bases). The V end was cut by 4 bases, the J end by 1 base, with 10 bases between. CDR3 size: 15 residues. The germline gives CDR1 KGHSH, CDR2 LQKENI. The CDR3 nucleotides are TGTGCCAGCTCACAGAGGCAGGGGAACACCGGGGAGCTGTTTTTT. Translating gives CASSQRQGNTGELFF.

The chain employs TRBV5-1 and TRBJ2-7, with 8 bases fitting TRBD1. Looked up from germline, CDR1 is SGHRS and CDR2 is YFSETQ. The length of the CDR3 is 15 residues. V gave up 5 bases and J gave up 1 base; unmatched junction bases: 8. CDR3 loop: CASSPGGALSYEQYF. The CDR3, as DNA: TGCGCCAGCAGTCCAGGGGGCGCGCTTTCCTACGAGCAGTACTTC.

The chain couples TRBV5-6 to TRBJ1-5; TRBD1 is a possible D gene (5 bases). Germline CDR1 SGHDT, CDR2 YYEEEE. V was trimmed by 3 bases and J by 9 bases, leaving 10 bases between them. The CDR3 extends over 12 amino acids. CDR3 sequence (DNA): TGTGCCAGCAGCTCCCCGGGGGGGCCCCAGCATTTT. Its protein product is CASSSPGGPQHF.

This clone was detected a few times. The chain joins TRBV28 to TRBJ2-3; a weak D match, TRBD1 (6 bases). CDR1 is MDHEN, CDR2 SYDVKM, per germline. The V end was cut by 5 bases, the J end by 7 bases, with 16 bases between. This CDR3 has 14 residues. CDR3: CASSRQAFRNTQYF. The CDR3 DNA sequence: TGTGCCAGCAGTCGACAGGCTTTTAGGAATACGCAGTATTTT.

This clone appeared once. The gene calls are TRBV2 and TRBJ1-1; unclear D gene. There are 11 residues in the CDR3. The germline V and J ends were trimmed by 7 bases and 4 bases, with 7 bases remaining between them. Germline V gene lookup returns CDR1 SNHLY and CDR2 FYNNEI. CDR3 sequence (DNA): TGTGCCAGCACCGGGTTCACTGAAGCTTTCTTT. It codes for CASTGFTEAFF.

This chain joins TRBV30 and TRBJ2-5, with 8 bases fitting TRBD2. V trimming: 0 bases; J trimming: 11 bases; junction bases outside the gene matches: 5. Germline assignment: CDR1 GTSNPN and CDR2 SVGIG (reference sequence). The CDR3 is 12 residues long. In DNA form, the CDR3 reads TGTGCCTGGAGTGTAGGGAGCGGGGGACAGTACTTC. Protein: CAWSVGSGGQYF.

V and J are TRBV3-1 (or the pseudogene TRBV3-2) and TRBJ2-1; 7 bases are shared with TRBD2. This CDR3 comprises 15 residues. Trimming cost V 2 bases and J 4 bases; bases outside gene matches: 5. Germline V gives CDR1 LGHDT, CDR2 YNNKEL (reference sequence). Written as DNA, the CDR3 is TGTGCCAGCAGCCAAAGGGCTAGCGGATACAATGAGCAGTTCTTC. Translation gives CASSQRASGYNEQFF.

The rearrangement uses TRBV7-9 and TRBJ1-3; TRBD1 aligns across 7 bases. The V gene end was trimmed by 1 base and the J gene end by 8 bases; junction bases not matched to a gene: 14. Germline CDR1 SEHNR, CDR2 FQNEAQ (reference sequence). This CDR3 contains 17 residues. CDR3 nucleotide sequence: TGTGCCAGCAGCTTAGTTCTCCGGGACAGAGTCTTGGACACCATATATTTT. As protein: CASSLVLRDRVLDTIYF.

V is TRBV7-9 and J is TRBJ2-7; D may be TRBD1 (6 bases). The CDR3 is 13 residues long. Germline V gives CDR1 SEHNR, CDR2 FQNEAQ (reference sequence). V was shortened by 6 bases and J by 6 bases, with 15 bases between the two germline ends. The CDR3 coding sequence is TGTGCCAGCAGTCCCAACCCCAGGGGCGAGCAGTACTTC. Its protein product is CASSPNPRGEQYF.

J is TRBJ2-2 and V is TRBV5-6; weak D call: TRBD2 (6 bases). The CDR3 is made up of 15 amino acids. V gave up 0 bases and J gave up 4 bases, with 10 bases separating them. Germline V CDR1 and CDR2: SGHDT, YYEEEE. CDR3 sequence reads: CASSLGGAATGELFF. In DNA, the CDR3 is TGTGCCAGCAGCTTGGGCGGGGCGGCCACCGGGGAGCTGTTTTTT.

The chain is built from TRBV9 and TRBJ2-1; 8 bases are shared with TRBD2. Germline-derived CDR1 and CDR2 are SGDLS and YYNGEE. CDR3 length: 16 amino acids. J lost 4 bases, V lost 3 bases, and 9 bases had no gene match. CDR3 sequence reads: CASSEGVTSAYNEQFF. The DNA of the CDR3 is TGTGCCAGCAGCGAGGGGGTGACTAGCGCGTACAATGAGCAGTTCTTC.

The CDR3 DNA reads as TGTGCCAGCAGCTTATCGGGACAGGGGGCGTATGAGCAGTACTTC. Its protein is CASSLSGQGAYEQYF. The chain uses TRBV7-3 and TRBJ2-7; 12 bases are a match to TRBD1. Germline CDR1 reads SGHTA; CDR2 reads FQGTGA. After removal of 2 bases from V and 7 bases from J, the junction contained 6 bases not matched to a gene. The CDR3 sequence is 15 residues long.

The chain is built from TRBV12-3 or TRBV12-4 and TRBJ1-1, with no clear D. Trimming removed 3 bases from V and 1 base from J, with 3 bases in between. This CDR3 has 12 amino acids. CDR3 amino acids: CASSFRNTEAFF. The CDR3 coding sequence is TGTGCCAGCAGTTTTAGGAACACTGAAGCTTTCTTT.

This chain connects TRBV7-8 to TRBJ2-7; D remains unclear. Trimming shortened V by 5 bases and J by 3 bases, and 11 bases separated the two germline ends. Per the germline V gene, CDR1 is SGHVS and CDR2 is FQNEAQ. This CDR3 contains 13 residues. CDR3 sequence: CASSPTELYEQYF. Written as DNA, the CDR3 is TGTGCCAGCAGCCCCACCGAGCTCTACGAGCAGTACTTC.

The V gene is TRBV6-2 or TRBV6-3, the J gene TRBJ2-7, with a weak D call TRBD2 (5 bases). This CDR3 is 15 amino acids long. V gave up 0 bases and J gave up 6 bases, with 15 bases separating them. Germline V gives CDR1 MNHEY, CDR2 SVGEGT. The CDR3 DNA sequence: TGTGCCAGCAGTTACTCGCGACGGGATCGGTTCGAGCAGTACTTC. It specifies CASSYSRRDRFEQYF.

The chain joins TRBV7-6 to TRBJ1-3, with TRBD1 as a possible D gene (6 bases). V lost 1 base and J lost 4, with 20 bases in between. The CDR3 extends over 18 amino acids. Germline V gene sequence: CDR1 SGHVS, CDR2 FNYEAQ. The CDR3 sequence: CASSLEPQVGGAGNTIYF. The CDR3 DNA sequence: TGTGCCAGCAGCTTAGAGCCCCAGGTGGGGGGGGCCGGAAACACCATATATTTT.

The chain has TRBV28 and TRBJ1-3, with no clear D. Trimming shortened V by 6 bases and J by 4 bases, and 16 bases separated the two germline ends. The CDR3 has 15 amino acids. Germline CDR1 is MDHEN and CDR2 is SYDVKM. CDR3 amino acids: CASRIFGVTGNTIYF. The CDR3 DNA reads as TGTGCCAGCAGGATATTCGGGGTAACAGGAAACACCATATATTTT.

The genes are TRBV28 and TRBJ2-7; 7 nucleotides align to TRBD1. Germline CDR1 is MDHEN and CDR2 is SYDVKM. Trimming at V came to 3 bases and at J to 2 bases, leaving 4 bases not matched to a gene. The CDR3 extends over 14 amino acids. As DNA, the CDR3 is TGTGCCAGCAGTTTTGCGCAGGGGGCCTACGAGCAGTACTTC. Translation gives CASSFAQGAYEQYF.

The rearrangement joins TRBV6-5 to TRBJ2-7; D is ambiguous. Germline lookup yields CDR1 MNHEY and CDR2 SVGAGI. Trimming left V 6 bases short and J 6 bases short, with 12 bases between. This CDR3 has 12 residues. CDR3 amino acids: CASSSSPTEQYF. The CDR3 nucleotides are TGTGCCAGCAGCTCATCCCCTACCGAGCAGTACTTC.

The chain has TRBV21-1 and TRBJ2-7; the D call in the table, TRBD1, was not verified against the DNA. TRBV21-1 is described as a pseudogene. This CDR3 region has 16 residues. DNA of the CDR3: TGTGCCAGCAGCAAAGCGGAGAAGGGGGAAAACTACGAGCAGTACTTC. Translation: CASSKAEKGENYEQYF.

CDR3 nucleotide sequence: TGTGCCAGCAGACTTCGCCCCGAGGGATCCTACGAGCAGTACTTC. This codes for CASRLRPEGSYEQYF. The chain joins TRBV28 to TRBJ2-7; tentatively, D is TRBD2 (5 bases). Per germline, CDR1 MDHEN and CDR2 SYDVKM. V gave up 6 bases and J gave up 1 base, with 16 bases separating them. The CDR3 runs 15 residues.

The chain couples TRBV5-3 to TRBJ2-3, with 7 bases fitting TRBD2. TRBV5-3 qualifies as an ORF whose function is uncertain. V lost 3 bases and J lost 2; bases outside the gene matches: 9. CDR3 length: 16 amino acids. CDR3 DNA sequence: TGTGCCAGAAGCTACCGGGACTATCTATACACAGATACGCAGTATTTT. Translated, it gives CARSYRDYLYTDTQYF.

V gene TRBV7-2 combines with J gene TRBJ2-5, with TRBD1 matching over 9 bases. Germline V lookup: CDR1 SGHTA, CDR2 FQGNSA. V shed 4 bases and J 5 bases; nucleotides not matched to a gene: 8. This CDR3 is 15 amino acids long. The CDR3 DNA is TGTGCCAGCAGCTACACCGGGACAGGGTGGGAGACCCAGTACTTC. It specifies CASSYTGTGWETQYF.

CDR3 loop: CASRQTNTGELFF. The CDR3 DNA is TGTGCCAGCCGACAGACGAACACCGGGGAGCTGTTTTTT. This sequence joins TRBV6-5 and TRBJ2-2, with D possibly being TRBD1 (5 bases). This CDR3 is built from 13 residues. V lost 8 bases and J lost 0, with 7 bases in between. Germline V gene data show CDR1 as MNHEY and CDR2 as SVGAGI.

The rearrangement links TRBV10-2 to TRBJ1-2; 7 bases fit TRBD1. Germline values: CDR1 WSHSY, CDR2 SAAADI. CDR3 length: 13 amino acids. V was pared by 7 bases and J by 8 bases, with 10 bases of the junction left unmatched. The DNA for the CDR3 is TGCGCCAGCACTACGACAGGGACTGGGGGCTACACCTTC. It is translated as CASTTTGTGGYTF.

The table lists this clone with a count of one. CDR3 sequence (DNA): TGTGCCAGCAGTCACCAGACAGGGCTCAATCAGCCCCAGCATTTT. This sequence encodes CASSHQTGLNQPQHF. The rearrangement joins TRBV7-2 to TRBJ1-5, with 7 bases aligning to TRBD1. CDR3 length: 15 residues. Germline V gene lookup returns CDR1 SGHTA and CDR2 FQGNSA. J lost 3 bases, V lost 6 bases, and 8 bases had no gene match.

The J gene is TRBJ2-5, the V gene TRBV3-1 (or the pseudogene TRBV3-2); the match to TRBD1 covers 8 bases. V lost 2 bases and J lost 6; bases outside the gene matches: 8. CDR3 length equals 15 residues. The germline gives CDR1 LGHDT, CDR2 YNNKEL (reference sequence). The CDR3 spells CASSQPDRVRQTQYF. In nucleotides, the CDR3 is TGTGCCAGCAGCCAACCGGACAGGGTTCGACAGACCCAGTACTTC.

V is TRBV9 and J is TRBJ1-4; D perhaps matches TRBD1 (6 bases). Trimming removed 0 bases from V and 6 bases from J, with 12 bases in between. The CDR3 loop spans 15 amino acids. Looked up from germline, CDR1 is SGDLS and CDR2 is YYNGEE. For the CDR3, the DNA is TGTGCCAGCAGCGTAGCCCCACACAGGGATGAAAAACTGTTTTTT. Its translation: CASSVAPHRDEKLFF.

The V gene is TRBV3-1 (or the pseudogene TRBV3-2), the J gene TRBJ2-2, with unresolved D. Germline CDR1 is LGHDT and CDR2 is YNNKEL (reference sequence). The CDR3 is 13 amino acids. V lost 5 bases to trimming and J lost 5 bases, with 9 bases between them. The CDR3 sequence is CASSLTGTGELFF. The DNA of the CDR3 is TGTGCCAGCAGCTTAACCGGGACCGGGGAGCTGTTTTTT.